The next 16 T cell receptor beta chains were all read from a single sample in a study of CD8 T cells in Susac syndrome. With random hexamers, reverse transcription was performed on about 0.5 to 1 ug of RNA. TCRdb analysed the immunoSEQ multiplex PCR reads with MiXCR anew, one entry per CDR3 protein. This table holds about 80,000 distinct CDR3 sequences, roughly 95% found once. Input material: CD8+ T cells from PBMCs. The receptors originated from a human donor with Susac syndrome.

CDR3 residues: CASSLGTSGTDTQYF. Written as DNA, the CDR3 is TGTGCCAGCAGTTTGGGGACTAGCGGCACAGATACGCAGTATTTT. V and J are TRBV28 and TRBJ2-3; TRBD2 agrees at 10 bases. Germline values: CDR1 MDHEN, CDR2 SYDVKM. There are 15 residues in the CDR3. V trimming: 3 bases; J trimming: 1 base; junction bases outside the gene matches: 1. The complete variable domain, with remaining parts taken from reference TRBV28 and TRBJ2-3, reads DVKVTQSSRYLVKRTGEKVFLECVQDMDHENMFWYRQDPGLGLRLIYFSYDVKMKEKGDIPEGYSVSREKKERFSLILESASTNQTSMYLCASSLGTSGTDTQYFGPGTRLTVL.

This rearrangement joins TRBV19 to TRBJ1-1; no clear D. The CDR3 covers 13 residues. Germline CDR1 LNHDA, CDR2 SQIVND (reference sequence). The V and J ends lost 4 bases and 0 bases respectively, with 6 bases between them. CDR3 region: CASSTSVNTEAFF. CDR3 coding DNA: TGTGCCAGTAGTACCTCAGTGAACACTGAAGCTTTCTTT.

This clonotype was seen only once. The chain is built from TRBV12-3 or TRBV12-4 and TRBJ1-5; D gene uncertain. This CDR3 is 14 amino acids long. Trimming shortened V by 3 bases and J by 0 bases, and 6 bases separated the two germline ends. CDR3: CASSLHLSNQPQHF. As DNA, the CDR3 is TGTGCCAGCAGTTTGCACCTTAGCAATCAGCCCCAGCATTTT.

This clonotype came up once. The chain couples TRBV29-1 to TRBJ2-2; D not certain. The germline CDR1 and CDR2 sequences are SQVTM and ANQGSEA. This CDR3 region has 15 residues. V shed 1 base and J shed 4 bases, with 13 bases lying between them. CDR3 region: CSVEGGVGATGELFF. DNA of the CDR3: TGCAGCGTTGAAGGTGGGGTGGGCGCCACCGGGGAGCTGTTTTTT.

In DNA, the CDR3 is TGTGCCAGCAATGTCAATAGTAACACCGGGGAGCTGTTTTTT. This gives the protein CASNVNSNTGELFF. The genes are TRBV27 and TRBJ2-2, with D unresolved. V lost 7 bases, J lost 2 bases, and 11 bases lay in between. The CDR3 totals 14 residues. Germline CDR1 and CDR2: MNHEY and SMNVEV (reference sequence).

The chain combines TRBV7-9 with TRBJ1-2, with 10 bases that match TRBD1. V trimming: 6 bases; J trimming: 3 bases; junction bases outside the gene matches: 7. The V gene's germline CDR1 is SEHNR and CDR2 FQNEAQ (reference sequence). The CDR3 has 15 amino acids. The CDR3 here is CASRPGTGEYYGYTF. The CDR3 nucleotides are TGTGCCAGCAGACCCGGGACAGGGGAATACTATGGCTACACCTTC.

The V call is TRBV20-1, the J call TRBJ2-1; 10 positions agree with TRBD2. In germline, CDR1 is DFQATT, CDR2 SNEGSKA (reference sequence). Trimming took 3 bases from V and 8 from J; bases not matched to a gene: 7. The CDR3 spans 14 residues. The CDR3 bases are TGCAGTGCTAGTCGGCTAGCGGGAGTCGATGAGCAGTTCTTC. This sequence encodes CSASRLAGVDEQFF.

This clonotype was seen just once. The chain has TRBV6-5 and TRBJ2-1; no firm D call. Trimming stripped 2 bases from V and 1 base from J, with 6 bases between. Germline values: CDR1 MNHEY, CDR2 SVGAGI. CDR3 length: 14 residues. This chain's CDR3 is CASSYGVSYNEQFF. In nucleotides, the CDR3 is TGTGCCAGCAGTTACGGGGTATCCTACAATGAGCAGTTCTTC.

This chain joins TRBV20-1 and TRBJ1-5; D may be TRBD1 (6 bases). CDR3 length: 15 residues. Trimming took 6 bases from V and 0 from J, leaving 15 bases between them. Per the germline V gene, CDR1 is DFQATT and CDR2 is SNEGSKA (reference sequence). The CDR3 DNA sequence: TGCAGTGCCACCCGGGACATCCTTAGCAATCAGCCCCAGCATTTT. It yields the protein CSATRDILSNQPQHF.

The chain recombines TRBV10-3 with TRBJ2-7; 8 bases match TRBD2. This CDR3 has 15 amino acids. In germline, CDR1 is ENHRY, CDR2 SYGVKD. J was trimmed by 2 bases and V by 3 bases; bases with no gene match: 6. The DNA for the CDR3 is TGTGCCATCAGTGAAGGAGGGACTAGGGCCTACGAGCAGTACTTC. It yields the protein CAISEGGTRAYEQYF.

CDR3 sequence: CASRGSLRETQYF. The CDR3 nucleotides read TGTGCCAGCAGGGGCAGCCTCAGGGAGACCCAGTACTTC. The chain has TRBV6-6 and TRBJ2-5; D ambiguous. The CDR3 is 13 residues long. CDR1 MNHNY and CDR2 SVGAGI come from the germline V gene (reference sequence). V lost 6 bases and J lost 5, with 13 bases in between.

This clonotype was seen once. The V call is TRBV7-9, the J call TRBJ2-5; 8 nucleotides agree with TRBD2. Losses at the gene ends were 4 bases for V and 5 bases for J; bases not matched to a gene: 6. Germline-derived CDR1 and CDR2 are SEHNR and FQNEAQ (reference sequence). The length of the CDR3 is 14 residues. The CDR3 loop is CASSSSGRRETQYF. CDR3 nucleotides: TGTGCCAGCAGCTCGAGCGGGAGAAGGGAGACCCAGTACTTC.

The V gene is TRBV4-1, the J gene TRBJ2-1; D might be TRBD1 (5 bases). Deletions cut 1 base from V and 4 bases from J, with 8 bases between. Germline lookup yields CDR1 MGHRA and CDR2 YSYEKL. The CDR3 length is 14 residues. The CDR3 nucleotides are TGCGCCAGCAGCCAAGGGGGCGCGTACAATGAGCAGTTCTTC. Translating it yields CASSQGGAYNEQFF.

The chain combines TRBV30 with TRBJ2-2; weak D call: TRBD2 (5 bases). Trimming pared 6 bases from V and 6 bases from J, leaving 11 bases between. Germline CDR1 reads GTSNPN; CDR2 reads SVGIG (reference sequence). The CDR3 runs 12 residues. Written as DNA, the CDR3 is TGTGCCTGTAAAGAGGGTCCCGGGGAGCTGTTTTTT. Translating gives CACKEGPGELFF.

The CDR3 region is CASGLSGSQDTQYF. In DNA form, the CDR3 reads TGTGCTAGTGGTCTGAGCGGGAGCCAGGATACGCAGTATTTT. The chain has TRBV12-5 and TRBJ2-3, with 8 nucleotides matching TRBD2. V gave up 5 bases and J gave up 6 bases; unmatched junction bases: 7. The CDR3 sequence is 14 residues long. Germline values: CDR1 LGHNT, CDR2 FRNRAP.

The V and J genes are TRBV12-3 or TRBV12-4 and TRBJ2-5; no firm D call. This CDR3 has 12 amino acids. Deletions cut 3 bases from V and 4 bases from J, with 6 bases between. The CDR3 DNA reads TGTGCCAGCAGTTTCACTGGAGAGACCCAGTACTTC. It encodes CASSFTGETQYF.